This TCR beta chain is from a study of regulatory T cells in long-lasting Graves disease (dated by TCRdb to the early 2020s). In the study overall: Persistent Graves' disease was defined as antithyroid drug treatment for over 5 years with persistently positive TSH receptor autoantibodies. A total of approximately 35 samples underwent TCR sequencing: about 13 from persistent and roughly 20 from newly diagnosed Graves' disease patients. The study was registered as a clinical trial and conducted in China. On average, persistent Graves' disease patients in the clinical cohort had been on antithyroid drugs for approximately 10 years. Patients with persistent Graves' disease were compared with patients with newly diagnosed Graves' disease using TCR sequencing and RNA sequencing of peripheral blood.

What this sample's time point label stands for: persistent/refractory GD, antithyroid drugs over 5 years with positive TRAb. For both TCR sequencing and RNA sequencing, RNA was extracted from PBMCs using TRIzol. The diagnosis of Graves' disease was made according to American Thyroid Association guidelines. Recruitment of patients was carried out at an endocrinology department in Xi'an, China. Each patient gave 7 to 9.5 milliliters of peripheral blood, collected in an EDTA anticoagulant tube. Ficoll Paque Plus density gradient separation was used to isolate PBMCs, and no further T cell sorting was performed. RNA quality was checked with an Agilent 2100 Bioanalyzer and agarose gel, and concentration with a NanoDrop 2000. The V end gives up 6 bases and the J end 3 bases, leaving 19 bases in the junction not matched to a gene. From the cysteine up to the phenylalanine, the CDR3 has a length of 18 residues. The only DNA kept is the CDR3, 54 bases in frame from the first base. CDR1 SQVTM and CDR2 ANQGSEA were looked up in the germline V gene.

Library creation used multiplex PCR. Instrument on record: Illumina HiSeq 4000. To build TCR beta libraries, CDR3 regions were amplified by Arm-PCR using iRepertoire HTBI primers. Before sequencing, the PCR products went through gel purification. Regarding the original processing steps: Gene usage analysis of CDR3 amino acid clonotypes relied on the roughly 60 TRBV and 12 to 15 TRBJ segments identified across samples. COPE and FqMerger were used to merge filtered high-quality paired reads into contigs. BLAST was used to align contigs to IMGT TRBV, TRBD and TRBJ reference genes, with CDR3 defined following IMGT. Highly expanded clones were defined as clonotypes with a frequency above 0.1%. Shannon entropy was used to measure repertoire diversity, and the Gini coefficient was used to measure V-J evenness. Clonotypes shared by more than one individual were considered public. TCRdb took the public reads, trimmed them with fastp at Q25, ran MiXCR for clone calling and kept in-frame beta chains. Every CDR3 protein is listed once, alongside the most common genes and DNA of its rows. The V and J calls and clone size are TCRdb's, not the authors'. This sample lists roughly 430,000 distinct CDR3 sequences; roughly 21% were detected once. Roughly an eighth of the sample is held by the ten biggest clonotypes.

As to this clonotype: Its antigen is not yet known. Nothing much larger sits one base from this clone, and base qualities are not available.

Study-wide findings and limitations: Preferential use of TRBV28, TRBJ1-2 and TRBJ2-5 was observed in persistent disease, whereas TRBV20-1 and TRBJ2-1 were favored in newly diagnosed disease. The small sample size was acknowledged by the authors as a limitation that may reduce accuracy. The study examined only peripheral blood because the primary lesion, thyroid tissue, could not be accessed. Sequencing and analysis were restricted to the TCR beta chain. Persistent Graves' disease patients showed lower TCR Shannon entropy and fewer highly expanded clones than newly diagnosed patients, suggesting clonal expansion. Persistent patients shared more public clonotypes among themselves (around 2,800) than newly diagnosed patients did (approximately 870).

The chain joins TRBV29-1 to TRBJ1-3, with 8 central nucleotides matching TRBD1. The sequence derives from a female donor with Graves disease. Source: peripheral blood mononuclear cells (PBMCs), taken when the disease was refractory, from a patient treated with antithyroid drugs. The sequence in DNA is TGCAGCGTGATAGTAAAAGCCTCCAGGGGGCGCGATGGAAACACCATATATTTT. The resulting protein is CSVIVKASRGRDGNTIYF.